This TCR beta chain was retrieved from a study of blood T cell repertoires in COVID-19. Study information: Donors in the United States, Italy and Spain gave samples during acute or convalescent COVID-19.

As processed by the authors: Estimation of nucleated cell counts was performed using reference gene primer amplification. The table came from immunoSEQ multiplex PCR; TCRdb's copy has only in-frame clones and leaves some out. The V and J calls and the clone size are those of that table, but D and trimming were determined from the DNA. The sample has around 300,000 clones, around four fifths seen once; the top ten hold 2.5% to 3%. This clone was detected a few times. The CDR3 sequence is 19 residues long. Germline V gene data show CDR1 as SEHNR and CDR2 as FQNEAQ (reference sequence). The ends lost 5 bases at V and 7 bases at J; junction bases unmatched: 20.

The chain combines TRBV7-9 with TRBJ2-2; TRBD2 aligns across 9 bases. The sequence was collected from a man aged 30-40 years with active or convalescent COVID-19. Sequencing was done on a sample of peripheral blood. The CDR3, as DNA: TGTGCCAGCAGCCCGTGGCGGCTAGCGGGGATAGGACATAGCGGGGAGCTGTTTTTT. As protein: CASSPWRLAGIGHSGELFF.